The subject of this entry is one T cell receptor beta chain. What it binds is unknown. The data belong to a study of cytomegalovirus exposure and HLA in healthy donors. Looking at the study overall: In a later analysis, it was reported that the 120 or so validation repertoires had been produced on the same platform as the 670 or so repertoires belonging to the first cohort. Study results and caveats: In vitro confirmation showed three CMV-associated chains to be CMV antigen specific. The study recorded some 160 TCR beta chains that were cytomegalovirus-associated.

This CDR3 spans 17 amino acids. With 0 bases clipped from V and 8 bases from J, the junction kept 13 bases outside the gene matches. The germline CDR1 and CDR2 sequences are MNHNS and SASEGT. The method was immunoSEQ multiplex PCR; TCRdb's version includes in-frame clones alone and lacks a portion of them. Of some 150,000 clones detected, more than 70% appear once; the ten largest clones hold approximately 3.1%. While the first cohort had about 610 subjects, the donors belonged to the separate validation cohort of more than 95 subjects. The source is a man between 18 and 29 years old in good health and CMV-seronegative. The chain recombines TRBV6-1 with TRBJ2-1; TRBD1 aligns across 7 bases. The sequenced sample was PBMCs. CDR3 nucleotides: TGTGCCAGCAGTGAAGCCTCTTGGACAGGTACCTCGGATGAGCAGTTCTTC. This encodes CASSEASWTGTSDEQFF.